The clone carrying this TCR beta chain was counted a single time. Germline V gene data show CDR1 as SGHRS and CDR2 as YFSETQ. V lost 5 bases, J lost 1 base, and 4 bases stayed unmatched. This CDR3 has 14 residues. The data were obtained in a study of control samples from healthy donors and cancer patients. This table comes from immunoSEQ multiplex PCR, and its TCRdb copy is limited to in-frame clones, with some not included. This sample has around 81,000 clones, with roughly 93% found just once. The sequence derives from a woman in her twenties or thirties in good health. The genes are TRBV5-1 and TRBJ2-3; 7 nucleotides agree with TRBD1. Sequencing was carried out using blood. CDR3 in DNA: TGCGCCAGCAGTCCTACAGGGGGCACAGATACGCAGTATTTT. This encodes CASSPTGGTDTQYF.